The 10 T cell receptor beta chains listed next were all sequenced from one sample in a study of T cells in localized non-small cell lung cancer. TCRdb keeps only in-frame clones here, not all; method: immunoSEQ multiplex PCR. The sample shows about 130,000 clones, roughly 90% of them seen only once. The material sequenced was peripheral blood, taken before any cancer treatment. The receptors were sampled from a female donor older than 55 with stage I lung adenocarcinoma.

This clone was seen once. The chain uses TRBV9 and TRBJ1-4; D gene uncertain. The CDR3 totals 14 residues. Trimming shortened V by 0 bases and J by 4 bases, and 7 bases separated the two germline ends. Germline-derived CDR1 and CDR2 are SGDLS and YYNGEE. For the CDR3, the DNA is TGTGCCAGCAGCGTAGGTCTGAGTAATGAAAAACTGTTTTTT. The encoded protein is CASSVGLSNEKLFF.

This clone appeared once. This sequence joins TRBV28 and TRBJ1-1; D is perhaps TRBD1 (5 bases). V was cut by 9 bases and J by 2 bases, with 28 bases left in between. Germline V gene data show CDR1 as MDHEN and CDR2 as SYDVKM. The CDR3 spans 18 residues. CDR3 nucleotides: TGTGCCAGTCAAGTTCGATTTCTAGGGGCGTCTATTAACACTGAAGCTTTCTTT. Protein: CASQVRFLGASINTEAFF.

This chain joins TRBV28 and TRBJ2-2; D gene ambiguous. The CDR3 is 13 residues long. Looked up from germline, CDR1 is MDHEN and CDR2 is SYDVKM. V was trimmed by 6 bases and J by 1 base, leaving 6 bases between them. The CDR3 sequence: CASSWGNTGELFF. As DNA, the CDR3 is TGTGCCAGCAGCTGGGGGAACACCGGGGAGCTGTTTTTT.

V and J are TRBV5-1 and TRBJ2-7; 8 bases match TRBD1. Germline lookup yields CDR1 SGHRS and CDR2 YFSETQ. CDR3 size: 14 residues. The junction had 3 bases not matched to a gene; V was cut back by 0 bases and J by 4 bases. The CDR3 spells CASSLEDRGYEQYF. The DNA for the CDR3 is TGCGCCAGCAGCTTGGAAGACAGGGGATACGAGCAGTACTTC.

The V gene is TRBV29-1, the J gene TRBJ2-2, with D perhaps TRBD1 (5 bases). This CDR3 has 13 residues. Trimming removed 7 bases from V and 4 bases from J, with 13 bases in between. Germline V gene sequence: CDR1 SQVTM, CDR2 ANQGSEA. CDR3 region: CSALRQLTGELFF. CDR3 sequence (DNA): TGCAGCGCCCTGCGACAGCTCACCGGGGAGCTGTTTTTT.

CDR3 in DNA: TGTGCCAGCACAGGGGGCAACACTGAAGCTTTCTTT. This sequence encodes CASTGGNTEAFF. The chain employs TRBV6-5 and TRBJ1-1; 8 nucleotides line up with TRBD1. The CDR3 covers 12 residues. CDR1 is MNHEY and CDR2 is SVGAGI in the germline V gene. V dropped 7 bases and J dropped 2; count of bases not matched to a gene: 0.

CDR3 nucleotides: TGTGCCACAAGTAGGGGTAGTTCCTACAATGAGCAGTTCTTC. Protein: CATSRGSSYNEQFF. The V and J genes are TRBV19 and TRBJ2-1, with a possible D match to TRBD1 (5 bases). Germline V gene lookup returns CDR1 LNHDA and CDR2 SQIVND (reference sequence). V lost 10 bases and J 1 base, leaving 14 bases between the germline ends. This CDR3 has 14 amino acids.

This sequence joins TRBV19 and TRBJ2-2; TRBD2 agrees at 11 bases. Trimming took 5 bases from V and 5 from J; bases not matched to a gene: 1. Per germline, CDR1 LNHDA and CDR2 SQIVND (reference sequence). The CDR3 length is 14 residues. CDR3 region: CASSVAGGTGELFF. Written as DNA, the CDR3 is TGTGCCAGTAGTGTAGCGGGAGGGACCGGGGAGCTGTTTTTT.

This chain links TRBV5-4 with TRBJ2-7; tentatively, D is TRBD2 (5 bases). The germline CDR1 and CDR2 sequences are SGHNT and YYREEE (reference sequence). Between the trimmed V and J ends, which lost 4 bases and 6 bases, there was a span of 11 bases. The CDR3 has 12 residues. This CDR3 reads CASSAASGEQYF. The CDR3 DNA reads TGTGCCAGCAGCGCGGCGAGCGGCGAGCAGTACTTC.

This clone was seen just once. The chain employs TRBV15 and TRBJ2-3; a possible D gene is TRBD1 (5 bases). Germline assignment: CDR1 LNHNV and CDR2 YYDKDF (reference sequence). Between the trimmed V and J ends, which lost 1 base and 1 base, there was a span of 18 bases. The CDR3 loop spans 18 amino acids. CDR3 protein: CATSRGPGRVKGTDTQYF. For the CDR3, the DNA is TGTGCCACCAGCAGAGGTCCGGGCAGGGTAAAGGGCACAGATACGCAGTATTTT.